Presented here are 10 T cell receptor beta chains from one specimen sequenced in a study of T cell responses to AZD1222 COVID-19 vaccine. Sequencing used immunoSEQ multiplex PCR; TCRdb keeps in-frame clones, though not all of them. The table records around 44,000 clones, approximately 86% of them present only once. The source material was peripheral blood, sampled 28 days after the second AZD1222 dose. The receptor source for this set is an adult who received the AZD1222 COVID-19 vaccine.

The genes are TRBV3-1 (or the pseudogene TRBV3-2) and TRBJ2-7; D not certain. Germline CDR1 reads LGHDT; CDR2 reads YNNKEL (reference sequence). There are 11 residues in the CDR3. The ends were cut back, 5 bases at V and 5 bases at J, with 7 bases in the middle. As DNA, the CDR3 is TGTGCCAGCAGCAACTTCCACGAGCAGTACTTC. This codes for CASSNFHEQYF.

The chain carries TRBV28 and TRBJ2-5, with unresolved D. Germline CDR1 reads MDHEN; CDR2 reads SYDVKM. The CDR3 is 16 residues long. V was cut by 1 base and J by 0 bases, with 12 bases left in between. In DNA form, the CDR3 reads TGTGCCAGCAGTTTATATTCGGGCCACTACCAAGAGACCCAGTACTTC. Protein: CASSLYSGHYQETQYF.

This chain uses TRBV27 with TRBJ2-5; no clear D gene. Germline V gene lookup returns CDR1 MNHEY and CDR2 SMNVEV (reference sequence). The CDR3 length is 14 residues. Deletions cut 0 bases from V and 5 bases from J, with 10 bases between. As DNA, the CDR3 is TGTGCCAGCAGTTTATCGACTCTTGGGGAGACCCAGTACTTC. It encodes CASSLSTLGETQYF.

The V call is TRBV12-2, the J call TRBJ2-7; TRBD1 was called by the table and not checked on the DNA. TRBV12-2 is shown as a pseudogene. There are 15 residues in the CDR3. As DNA, the CDR3 is TGTGCAAGTCGCCCATTTACGGGACAGGGATACGAGCAGTACTTC. Translation: CASRPFTGQGYEQYF.

The V gene is TRBV29-1, the J gene TRBJ2-1; 9 nucleotides align to TRBD1. After removal of 2 bases from V and 7 bases from J, the junction contained 3 bases not matched to a gene. The CDR3 contains 13 residues. Germline values: CDR1 SQVTM, CDR2 ANQGSEA. CDR3 protein: CSVERDRVNEQFF. CDR3 DNA sequence: TGCAGCGTTGAACGGGACAGGGTAAATGAGCAGTTCTTC.

V usage is TRBV7-9 and J usage is TRBJ1-5, with a tentative D call TRBD1 (5 bases). In germline, CDR1 is SEHNR, CDR2 FQNEAQ (reference sequence). CDR3 length equals 14 residues. Trimming took off 3 bases at V and 2 bases at J, with 8 bases between the two ends. In DNA, the CDR3 is TGTGCCAGCAGCTTGGAGGGGCGCAATCAGCCCCAGCATTTT. Residues: CASSLEGRNQPQHF.

This chain uses TRBV25-1 with TRBJ2-6; D gene uncertain. Trimming removed 3 bases at V and 0 bases at J, with 9 bases between. CDR1 is MGHDK, CDR2 SYGVNS, per germline. The length of the CDR3 is 16 residues. This chain's CDR3 is CASSEVPSSGANVLTF. CDR3 DNA: TGTGCCAGCAGTGAGGTCCCTAGCTCTGGGGCCAACGTCCTGACTTTC.

The chain couples TRBV20-1 to TRBJ2-4, with TRBD1 as a possible D gene (6 bases). Trimming removed 3 bases from V and 6 bases from J, with 15 bases in between. Germline loops: CDR1 DFQATT, CDR2 SNEGSKA (reference sequence). The CDR3 sequence is 14 residues long. CDR3 nucleotides: TGCAGTGCTAGTGCCGGACAGACTATAAACATTCAGTACTTC. Amino acid sequence: CSASAGQTINIQYF.

J is TRBJ2-3 and V is TRBV9, with 16 bases matching TRBD2. This CDR3 is built from 18 residues. The V gene's germline CDR1 is SGDLS and CDR2 YYNGEE. Trimming cost V 3 bases and J 2 bases; bases outside gene matches: 6. CDR3 sequence: CASSAGLAGGLNTDTQYF. CDR3 bases: TGTGCCAGCAGCGCGGGACTAGCGGGAGGGCTCAACACAGATACGCAGTATTTT.

The chain is built from TRBV3-1 (or the pseudogene TRBV3-2) and TRBJ2-7; 12 nucleotides agree with TRBD2. The CDR3 is made up of 16 amino acids. Germline-derived CDR1 and CDR2 are LGHDT and YNNKEL (reference sequence). The trim removed 1 base at V and 0 bases at J, leaving 1 base unmatched. In DNA form, the CDR3 reads TGTGCCAGCAGCCAAGGGACTAGCGGGACCTCCTACGAGCAGTACTTC. This encodes CASSQGTSGTSYEQYF.